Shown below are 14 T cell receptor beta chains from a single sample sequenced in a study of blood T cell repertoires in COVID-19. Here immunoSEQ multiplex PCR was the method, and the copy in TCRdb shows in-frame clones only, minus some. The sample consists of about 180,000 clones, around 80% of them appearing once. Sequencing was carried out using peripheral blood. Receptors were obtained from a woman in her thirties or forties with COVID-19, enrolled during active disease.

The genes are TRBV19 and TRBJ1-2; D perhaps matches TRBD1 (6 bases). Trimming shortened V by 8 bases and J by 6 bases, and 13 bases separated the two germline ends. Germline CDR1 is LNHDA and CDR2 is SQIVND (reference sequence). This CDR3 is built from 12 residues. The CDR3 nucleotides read TGTGCCAGTTTTCTTCAGGGGAATGGCTACACCTTC. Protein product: CASFLQGNGYTF.

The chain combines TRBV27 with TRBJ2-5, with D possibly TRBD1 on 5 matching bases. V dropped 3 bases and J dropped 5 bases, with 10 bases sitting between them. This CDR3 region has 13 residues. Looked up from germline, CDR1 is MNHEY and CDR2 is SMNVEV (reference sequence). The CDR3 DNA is TGTGCCAGCAGTTTGGGGCGGCGGGAGACCCAGTACTTC. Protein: CASSLGRRETQYF.

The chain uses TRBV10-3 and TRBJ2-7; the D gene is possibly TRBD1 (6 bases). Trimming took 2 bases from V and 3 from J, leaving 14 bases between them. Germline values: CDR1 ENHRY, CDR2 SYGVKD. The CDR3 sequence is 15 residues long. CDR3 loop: CAISEGGTMNYEQYF. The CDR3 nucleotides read TGTGCCATCAGTGAGGGGGGCACTATGAACTACGAGCAGTACTTC.

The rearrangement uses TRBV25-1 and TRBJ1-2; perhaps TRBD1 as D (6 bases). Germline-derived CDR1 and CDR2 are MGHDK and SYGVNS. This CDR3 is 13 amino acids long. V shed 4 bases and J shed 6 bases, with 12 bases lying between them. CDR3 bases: TGTGCCAGCAGTGGGGGGCCGTGGCATGGCTACACCTTC. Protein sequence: CASSGGPWHGYTF.

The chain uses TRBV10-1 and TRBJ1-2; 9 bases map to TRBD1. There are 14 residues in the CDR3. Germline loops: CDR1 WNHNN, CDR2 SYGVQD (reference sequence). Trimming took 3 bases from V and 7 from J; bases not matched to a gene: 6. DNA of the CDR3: TGCGCCAGCAGTGATTCGGACAGGGGAGGTGGCTACACCTTC. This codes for CASSDSDRGGGYTF.

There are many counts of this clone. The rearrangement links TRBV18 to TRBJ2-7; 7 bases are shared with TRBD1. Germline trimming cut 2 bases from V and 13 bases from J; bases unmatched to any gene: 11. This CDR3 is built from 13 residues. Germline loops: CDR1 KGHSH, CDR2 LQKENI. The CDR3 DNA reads TGTGCCAGCTCACCAGACAGGGATTCCCTAGGATACTTC. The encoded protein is CASSPDRDSLGYF.

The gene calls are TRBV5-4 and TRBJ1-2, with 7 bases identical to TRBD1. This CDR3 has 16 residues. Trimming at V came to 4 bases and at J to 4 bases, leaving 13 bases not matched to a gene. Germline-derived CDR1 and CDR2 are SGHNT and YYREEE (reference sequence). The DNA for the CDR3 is TGTGCCAGCAGCGCCCGGGACAGATCTTTAGCCTATGGCTACACCTTC. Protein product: CASSARDRSLAYGYTF.

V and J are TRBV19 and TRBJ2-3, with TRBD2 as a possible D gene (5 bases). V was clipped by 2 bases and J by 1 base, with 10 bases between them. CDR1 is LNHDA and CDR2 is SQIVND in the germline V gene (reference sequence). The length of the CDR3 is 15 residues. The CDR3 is CASSIIPAGTDTQYF. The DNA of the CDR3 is TGTGCCAGTAGTATAATTCCAGCGGGCACAGATACGCAGTATTTT.

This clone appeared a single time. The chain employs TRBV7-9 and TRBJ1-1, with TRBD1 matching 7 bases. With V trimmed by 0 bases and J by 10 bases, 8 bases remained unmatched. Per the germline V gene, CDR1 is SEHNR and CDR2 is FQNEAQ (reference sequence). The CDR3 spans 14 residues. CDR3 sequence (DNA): TGTGCCAGCAGCTTAGCTACCGGGACAGAACGAGCTTTCTTT. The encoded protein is CASSLATGTERAFF.

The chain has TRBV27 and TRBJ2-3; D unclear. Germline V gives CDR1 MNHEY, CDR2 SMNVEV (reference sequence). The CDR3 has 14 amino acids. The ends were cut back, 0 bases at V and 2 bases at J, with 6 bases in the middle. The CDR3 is CASSLSQATDTQYF. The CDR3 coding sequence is TGTGCCAGCAGTTTATCCCAAGCCACAGATACGCAGTATTTT.

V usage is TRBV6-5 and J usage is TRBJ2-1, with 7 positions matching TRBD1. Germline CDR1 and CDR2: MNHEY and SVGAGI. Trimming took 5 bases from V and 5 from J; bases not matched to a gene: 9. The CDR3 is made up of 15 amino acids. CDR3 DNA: TGTGCCAGCAGTACGAGAGGGGGCGTCCACAATGAGCAGTTCTTC. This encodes CASSTRGGVHNEQFF.

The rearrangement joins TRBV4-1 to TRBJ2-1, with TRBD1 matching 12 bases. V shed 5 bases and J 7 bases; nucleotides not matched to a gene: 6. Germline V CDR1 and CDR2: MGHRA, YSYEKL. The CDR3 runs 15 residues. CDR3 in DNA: TGCGCCAGCAGCGAAGGGACAGGGGGCTTGAATGAGCAGTTCTTC. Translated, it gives CASSEGTGGLNEQFF.

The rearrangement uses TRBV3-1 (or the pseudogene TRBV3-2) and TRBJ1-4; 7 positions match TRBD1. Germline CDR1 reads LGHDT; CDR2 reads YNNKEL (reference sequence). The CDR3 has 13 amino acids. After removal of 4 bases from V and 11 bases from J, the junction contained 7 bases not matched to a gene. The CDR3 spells CASSLLDRLKLFF. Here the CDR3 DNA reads TGTGCCAGCAGCCTCTTGGACAGGCTGAAACTGTTTTTT.

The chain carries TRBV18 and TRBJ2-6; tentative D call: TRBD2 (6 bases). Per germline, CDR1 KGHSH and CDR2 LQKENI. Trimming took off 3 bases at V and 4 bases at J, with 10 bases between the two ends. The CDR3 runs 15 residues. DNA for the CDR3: TGTGCCAGCTCACCGGGGGGAACCGGGGCCAACGTCCTGACTTTC. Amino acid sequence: CASSPGGTGANVLTF.